This entry describes one T cell receptor beta chain. This clone was seen just once. The clone's antigen remains unknown. No base quality values were provided; no much bigger clone lies one nucleotide off. Library preparation used the immunoSEQ multiplex PCR assay. The multiplex PCR relied on a mix of 60 forward primers for TCR Vbeta segments and 13 reverse primers for TCR Jbeta segments. A multiplex PCR assay on genomic DNA amplified the CDR3 region of rearranged TCR beta genes. Amplified TCR beta libraries were sequenced as 87-base-pair reads on the Illumina HiSeq System. Concerning the study's data processing: Across the 670 or so repertoires, a later analysis counted tens of millions of unique TCR beta chains, roughly 11 million of which were shared by at least two donors. Raw reads were error-corrected and collapsed into unique sequences with a nearest-neighbor algorithm that merged closely related sequences to remove PCR and sequencing errors. To assign V, D and J gene segments, CDR3 sequences were aligned to IMGT reference sequences. Each retained sequence needed at least a six-nucleotide match to both a V gene segment and a J gene segment. A rearrangement counted as productive if the CDR3 had no stop codons and remained in frame with V and J, and every other rearrangement counted as non-productive. Following IMGT convention, CDR3 was defined as the stretch from the second conserved V-encoded cysteine up to the conserved J-encoded phenylalanine. Sequences without an unambiguous match to a single V gene segment were excluded from the earlier analysis of about 640 of the donors. An earlier analysis of 587 of the donors classified V segments as functional when productive rearrangements were above 56.7% and as segregating when the standard deviation between donors was above 5%. A statistical classification framework was developed to diagnose cytomegalovirus status using the catalog of TCR beta chain sequences. A later analysis assigned V and J genes by comparing TCR nucleotide sequences with IMGT/GENE-DB human TR gene sequences. Using the TCRdist pipeline, a later analysis assigned CDR3 sequences along with most-parsimonious VDJ recombination scenarios. In a later analysis, each TCR beta chain was defined by its CDR3 amino acid sequence together with its V-gene family, and reads without a unique V-gene family were excluded. To address suspected cross-contamination and a sequencing artifact, a later analysis removed several hundred highly shared, low-generation-probability nucleotide sequences. In a later analysis, a clonal expansion index was calculated for each public chain from normalized within-repertoire ranks of inferred template counts. A later analysis computed generation probabilities with a VDJ recombination model fitted to out-of-frame rearrangements, and checked the results against IGoR. In a later analysis, hypergeometric tests were used to score TCR-TCR, TCR-HLA and TCR-CMV co-occurrence, with a repertoire-size bias correction applied to TCR pairs. To estimate false discovery rates, a later analysis permuted the HLA or CMV assignments 20 times. In a later analysis, co-occurring TCRs were grouped with DBSCAN, and TCRdist sequence similarity was added when clustering was performed within HLA-allele-positive subsets. For co-occurrence clustering, repertoires with fewer than 30,000 or more than 120,000 public chains were excluded, along with roughly 5 repertoires with anomalous nucleotide sharing. Here the immuneACCESS table is served through TCRdb, limited to in-frame sequences with V and J called. Missing clones are a known gap in these copies; in checked studies unresolved V genes cover under half, and the rest lacks a known reason. V, J and clone size are taken as reported in that table, and D and trimming were inferred from the DNA itself. The sample table records about 200,000 clones; approximately 80% of these occur just once. The ten biggest clones cover less than 3.5% of the sample.

This sample is drawn from a study of cytomegalovirus exposure and HLA in healthy donors (dated by TCRdb to about 2017). Background for the entire study: An earlier analysis of more than 550 of the donors reported 250 to 300 Gb of sequence data and 90 million to 120 million unique TCR beta sequences obtained from approximately 180 million T cells. The T cell repertoires of several hundred subjects were profiled by immunosequencing and related to cytomegalovirus serostatus. An early release covering more than 500 HLA-typed donors comprised approximately 290 gigabases of sequencing data and 85 million or so unique TCR sequences. Among roughly 370 genotyped donors of the cohort, an average of about 240,000 unique TCR beta nucleotide sequences were sequenced per donor, about a sixth of them non-productive. Both class I and class II loci were covered by HLA typing, at four-digit resolution. Typing coverage varied by locus: about 620-630 donors for A, B, C, DRB1 and DQB1; roughly 510 for DQA1; nearly 610 for DPA1; about 450 for DPB1. A later genetic analysis used genome-wide SNP genotypes for about three fifths of the 666 donors, treating that subset as a discovery cohort. The study combined high-throughput TCR immunosequencing, statistical association of individual TCRs with disease status, and machine learning to predict cytomegalovirus infection status. An earlier analysis of 450 to 750 of the donors used high-throughput TCR beta sequencing to judge whether each TCR beta V gene segment behaved as functional or pseudogenic. A later analysis re-examined previously published TCR beta repertoires from several hundred donors and added high-resolution HLA genotyping to investigate patterns of TCR occurrence. Of the roughly 400 genotyped donors, 75% to 85% were placed in the genetic ancestry cluster associated with self-reported Caucasian donors. The later analysis used no new phenotypic data to find candidate immune exposures, relying instead on TCR beta sequences and their occurrence across donors. Alongside the repertoire data, information on donor age, sex, ethnicity and CMV serostatus was compiled. A separate validation cohort of roughly 130 different subjects was used in addition to the approximately 670-subject first cohort. All discovery cohort repertoires had been generated on a single sequencing platform. Because of strong linkage in the cohort, roughly five DR-DQ haplotypes were treated as single units for association and clustering. The study was designed to test whether signatures of past pathogen exposure could be identified by cataloging public T cell receptors.

Per the germline V gene, MNHNS is the CDR1 and SASEGT is the CDR2. The CDR3, cysteine through phenylalanine, is 14 amino acids long. CDR3 DNA only is kept here, 42 bases in frame from base 1. V is pruned by 3 bases and J by 3 bases, leaving 2 bases of the junction without a gene match. Broad study findings and their caveats: A further reported finding was that TCR beta sequences accurately predicted the HLA-A and HLA-B alleles for most subjects in the first cohort. Assigning TCR associations to individual alleles was difficult when HLA alleles, especially DR and DQ, strongly co-occurred. A cluster of highly shared sequence variants was judged likely to be a technical artifact of the sequencing pipeline. Compared with equally common non-associated chains, HLA-associated TCR beta chains in a later analysis were more clonally expanded and had lower generation probabilities. At a false discovery rate of 0.05, a later analysis linked 16,000 or so TCR beta sequences to specific HLA alleles. Because some donors lacked HLA typing at each locus, the association tests relied only on the typed subset. Most CMV-associated TCR beta chains appeared to be HLA-restricted in a later analysis, and the HLA associations seemed to be driven largely by CMV exposure. An earlier analysis of several hundred of the donors showed that most TCR beta V segments appeared in productive rearrangements either about 87% or about 30% of the time, which broadly matched IMGT annotations. The presence/absence analyses assumed that sequencing depth was roughly uniform across donors, and that assumption may not be true. A later analysis found that TCR association rates varied across HLA loci, with DRB1 alleles showing the most associated TCRs and HLA-C alleles the fewest. A later genetic analysis associated a missense DCLRE1C variant with V-gene and J-gene trimming of TCR beta chains, and an independent cohort replicated the association. Linkage disequilibrium might explain the correlated functional status among segregating V segments, but an unknown experimental factor could not be ruled out. In both the original and validation cohorts, the classifier was reported to diagnose cytomegalovirus status with high specificity and sensitivity. A total of around 150 TCR beta chains were listed by the study as associated with cytomegalovirus. The 87-base-pair reads could not distinguish some IMGT-functional V segments, including TRBV6-2 and TRBV6-3, so those segments were excluded. The earlier analysis of fewer than 750 of the donors excluded roughly 17 rarely observed V segments, including chromosome 9 orphons, because counts were too low. According to a later analysis, parvovirus B19, influenza, CMV and Epstein-Barr virus appeared linked to several top co-occurrence clusters. A few of the identified cytomegalovirus-associated TCR beta chains were confirmed in vitro to be specific for cytomegalovirus antigens. Only TCR beta chains were sequenced in this cohort, and the absence of alpha or paired-chain data limited detectable features. Most TCR sequences were observed very rarely across donors, whereas some public TCRs were present in many individuals. In a later genetic analysis, fewer N-insertions in productive TCRs were reported among donors in an Asian-associated ancestry cluster than the roughly 670-donor mean. The authors suggested that the approach could potentially be generalized to other disease states and immunological phenotypes. The only immune exposure information available for the cohort was CMV serostatus.

In total, over 600 healthy bone marrow donors made up the cohort. At the time of sampling, every cohort member was nominally healthy, though immune exposures that went unrecorded were likely present. The donor was CMV seronegative and belonged to the group of more than 300 seronegative cohort members. A peripheral blood sample was provided by each donor, and peripheral blood mononuclear cells were used for TCR beta sequencing. Genomic DNA extraction from the blood cell samples was performed with the Qiagen DNeasy Blood Extraction Kit. Sequencing was done on a sample of PBMCs. The origin of this receptor is a woman aged 25 to 39 in good health and CMV-seronegative. This sequence uses TRBV6-1 and TRBJ1-1, and TRBD1 matches 9 of the central bases. The DNA sequence is as follows: TGTGCCAGCAGTGAGGACAGGGGCGACACTGAAGCTTTCTTT. It is translated as CASSEDRGDTEAFF.